One and the same sample provided the 20 T cell receptor beta chains below, sequenced in a study of metastatic and nonmetastatic thyroid tumors. MiXCR re-clonotyped the PCR reads for TCRdb. Found here are approximately 31,000 clones, roughly 18% of them singletons; the top ten hold roughly 10%. No treatment of any kind had been given to any patient before thyroid surgery. The sequencing input was blood. These receptors originate from a female donor with papillary thyroid cancer or a benign thyroid nodule (not recorded which). Some clones in this sample may be carry-over from other donors' samples.

This clone was picked up many times. V is TRBV18 and J is TRBJ1-2; no clear D gene. The ends were cut back, 3 bases at V and 4 bases at J, with 12 bases in the middle. The germline V gene has CDR1 KGHSH and CDR2 LQKENI. The CDR3 runs to 14 residues. The CDR3 DNA sequence: TGTGCCAGCTCACCCCGGGGAGTGGGCTATGGCTACACCTTC. Amino acid sequence: CASSPRGVGYGYTF.

The chain couples TRBV28 to TRBJ2-5; perhaps TRBD1 as D (6 bases). The germline V gene has CDR1 MDHEN and CDR2 SYDVKM. This CDR3 spans 17 amino acids. Trimming shortened V by 3 bases and J by 1 base, and 18 bases separated the two germline ends. The CDR3 is CASSLAFRGMVQETQYF. The CDR3 coding sequence is TGTGCCAGCAGTTTGGCGTTCAGGGGCATGGTCCAAGAGACCCAGTACTTC. The full variable domain, completed using reference TRBV28 and TRBJ2-5, is DVKVTQSSRYLVKRTGEKVFLECVQDMDHENMFWYRQDPGLGLRLIYFSYDVKMKEKGDIPEGYSVSREKKERFSLILESASTNQTSMYLCASSLAFRGMVQETQYFGPGTRLLVL.

This clone came up many times. V gene TRBV11-2 combines with J gene TRBJ2-5; D is possibly TRBD1 or TRBD2 (6 bases each). This CDR3 spans 16 amino acids. Germline lookup yields CDR1 SGHAT and CDR2 FQNNGV. The V end lost 1 base, the J end lost 1 base, and 13 bases lay between the germline ends. DNA of the CDR3: TGTGCCAGCAGCTTAGGGCCCGGGGGCAGCCAAGAGACCCAGTACTTC. Translated: CASSLGPGGSQETQYF.

This clone was detected only once. Mismatch with germline at one junction end may stem from a read error. V usage is TRBV7-8 and J usage is TRBJ2-2, with 7 bases lining up with TRBD2. CDR1 is SGHVS and CDR2 is FQNEAQ in the germline V gene. The length of the CDR3 is 15 residues. CDR3 sequence reads: CARSLLGGSGRELFF. The DNA of the CDR3 is TGTGCCCGCAGCTTATTAGGCGGGAGCGGTCGGGAGCTGTTTTTT.

This clone was seen many times. The chain is built from TRBV30 and TRBJ1-6; perhaps TRBD1 as D (5 bases). The V gene lost 0 bases and the J gene lost 2 bases, with 11 bases spanning the gap. From germline, CDR1 is GTSNPN and CDR2 SVGIG (reference sequence). The CDR3 is made up of 16 amino acids. The CDR3 loop is CAWSVQRGAYNSPLHF. Written as DNA, the CDR3 is TGTGCCTGGAGTGTACAAAGGGGCGCCTATAATTCACCCCTCCACTTT.

This clone was detected a few times. The conserved phenylalanine or tryptophan is not found at the CDR3 terminus, so this likely reflects a read error. The chain recombines TRBV10-3 with TRBJ1-6; possible D gene TRBD1, 6 bases. The germline V gene has CDR1 ENHRY and CDR2 SYGVKD. The CDR3 spans 14 residues. Trimming pared 7 bases from V and 7 bases from J, leaving 14 bases between. This chain's CDR3 is CAINFGGHNSPLHS. DNA for the CDR3: TGTGCCATCAATTTCGGGGGCCACAATTCACCCCTCCACTCT.

This clone has a handful of counts. V is TRBV19 and J is TRBJ2-7, with 8 bases identical to TRBD2. Trimming took 7 bases from V and 4 from J; bases not matched to a gene: 9. Germline V lookup: CDR1 LNHDA, CDR2 SQIVND (reference sequence). The CDR3 covers 14 residues. CDR3 bases: TGTGCCAGTACCCTACTAGCGGAGAATTACGAGCAGTACTTC. The encoded protein is CASTLLAENYEQYF. The whole variable domain, remainder taken from reference TRBV19 and TRBJ2-7, is DGGITQSPKYLFRKEGQNVTLSCEQNLNHDAMYWYRQDPGQGLRLIYYSQIVNDFQKGDIAEGYSVSREKKESFPLTVTSAQKNPTAFYLCASTLLAENYEQYFGPGTRLTVT.

This clone showed up many times. The rearrangement joins TRBV5-1 to TRBJ2-1; TRBD2 aligns across 12 bases. The CDR3 has 14 residues. V lost 10 bases to trimming and J lost 6 bases; unmatched junction nucleotides: 8. Germline CDR1 is SGHRS and CDR2 is YFSETQ. The CDR3 loop reads CASARGLAGNEQFF. CDR3 sequence (DNA): TGCGCCTCCGCGCGGGGACTAGCGGGCAATGAGCAGTTCTTC.

In this sample, this clone turned up many times. The V gene is TRBV7-9, the J gene TRBJ1-4; D not certain. This CDR3 comprises 15 residues. CDR1 is SEHNR and CDR2 is FQNEAQ in the germline V gene (reference sequence). Trimming took off 3 bases at V and 0 bases at J, with 8 bases between the two ends. The CDR3 spells CASSFDTATNEKLFF. In DNA, the CDR3 is TGTGCCAGCAGCTTCGACACCGCAACTAATGAAAAACTGTTTTTT.

In the case of this clone: A junction boundary mismatches the germline segment, possibly from a read error. The chain combines TRBV28 with TRBJ1-4; TRBD1 is a possible D gene (5 bases). The CDR3 contains 14 residues. Germline V gene sequence: CDR1 MDHEN, CDR2 SYDVKM. CDR3 DNA sequence: TGTTCCAGCAGCAAAATCGGGGGGAATGAAAAACAGTTTTTT. Amino acid sequence: CSSSKIGGNEKQFF. The whole variable domain, remainder taken from reference TRBV28 and TRBJ1-4, is DVKVTQSSRYLVKRTGEKVFLECVQDMDHENMFWYRQDPGLGLRLIYFSYDVKMKEKGDIPEGYSVSREKKERFSLILESASTNQTSMYLCSSSKIGGNEKQFFGSGTQLSVL.

With respect to this clone: Mismatch with germline at one junction end may stem from a read error. The chain employs TRBV2 and TRBJ2-7; TRBD1 matches 11 bases. CDR1 SNHLY and CDR2 FYNNEI come from the germline V gene. This CDR3 comprises 19 residues. CDR3 amino acids: CVSIDSGTGGGPLSYEQYF. As DNA, the CDR3 is TGTGTCAGCATAGACTCCGGGACAGGGGGAGGTCCCCTCTCCTACGAGCAGTACTTC.

This clone came up once. The chain combines TRBV20-1 with TRBJ2-7; TRBD2 aligns across 10 bases. The J segment lost 0 bases and the V segment lost 3 bases, leaving 17 bases of the junction unmatched. The CDR3 is 19 amino acids. Looked up from germline, CDR1 is DFQATT and CDR2 is SNEGSKA (reference sequence). The CDR3 DNA follows: TGCAGTGCTAGCGCGGGAGTAGCGGGAGGCGCACCCAGCTCCTACGAGCAGTACTTC. This encodes CSASAGVAGGAPSSYEQYF.

This clone was picked up a small number of times. The chain carries TRBV2 and TRBJ1-6, with TRBD1 as a possible D gene (6 bases). V lost 2 bases, J lost 7 bases, and 12 bases lay in between. Germline V gene lookup returns CDR1 SNHLY and CDR2 FYNNEI. The CDR3 runs to 15 residues. The CDR3: CASSELGQTNSPLHF. The CDR3 DNA reads as TGTGCCAGCAGTGAATTGGGACAAACCAATTCACCCCTCCACTTT.

The CDR3 region is CASSGSSAGNEKLFF. The CDR3 DNA follows: TGTGCCAGCAGTGGATCCAGTGCGGGAAATGAAAAACTGTTTTTT. V usage is TRBV6-1 and J usage is TRBJ1-4; no reliable D call. V was shortened by 4 bases and J by 5 bases, with 14 bases between the two germline ends. The CDR3 covers 15 residues. Germline values: CDR1 MNHNS, CDR2 SASEGT.

This clone ranks as medium-sized. V is TRBV27 and J is TRBJ1-2; 7 bases agree with TRBD1. J lost 8 bases, V lost 5 bases, and 14 bases had no gene match. CDR3 length: 15 residues. Germline CDR1 is MNHEY and CDR2 is SMNVEV (reference sequence). The CDR3 DNA is TGTGCCAGCAGTCCCACCCCAGACAGGGTGGGCGGCTACACCTTC. Encoded protein: CASSPTPDRVGGYTF.

Turning to this clone: A much larger clone lies a single base off, so this may be a read error. The genes are TRBV6-6 and TRBJ2-7, with 10 bases aligning to TRBD2. The CDR3 runs to 15 residues. Germline V lookup: CDR1 MNHNY, CDR2 SVGAGI (reference sequence). V was pared by 2 bases and J by 9 bases, with 10 bases of the junction left unmatched. The CDR3 bases are TGTGCCAGCAGTTACCGGACTAGCGGTACCGCAGGGCAGTACTTC. Translated, it gives CASSYRTSGTAGQYF.

This clone appeared many times. This sequence joins TRBV18 and TRBJ2-6; a weak D match, TRBD2 (5 bases). The V gene lost 8 bases and the J gene lost 3 bases, with 11 bases spanning the gap. The CDR3 consists of 14 residues. Germline CDR1 KGHSH, CDR2 LQKENI. The CDR3 region is CASHVSGGANVLTF. CDR3 nucleotide sequence: TGTGCCAGCCACGTAAGCGGTGGGGCCAACGTCCTGACTTTC.

This clone has at least ten counts. V gene TRBV24-1 combines with J gene TRBJ2-7, with TRBD2 identical over 7 bases. V lost 2 bases and J lost 11; bases outside the gene matches: 11. The germline CDR1 and CDR2 sequences are KGHDR and SFDVKD. CDR3 length: 14 amino acids. The chain's CDR3 is CATSDSDSLARKYF. In nucleotides, the CDR3 is TGTGCCACCAGTGATTCCGACTCACTAGCGAGGAAGTACTTC.

Note on this clone: A much larger clone lies one base from this, so it may be a read error. The final CDR3 position lacks the conserved phenylalanine or tryptophan, pointing to a likely read error. The gene calls are TRBV30 and TRBJ2-7; 7 bases line up with TRBD2. Germline CDR1 is GTSNPN and CDR2 is SVGIG (reference sequence). The CDR3 covers 13 residues. CDR3 DNA sequence: TGTGCCCGGAGTGTTGCGGGAGAGTACGAGCAGTACTCC. Protein: CARSVAGEYEQYS.

Turning to this clone: A read error may explain this, as a much larger clone is one base away. The chain joins TRBV9 to TRBJ2-4; D may be TRBD2 (6 bases). Germline CDR1 and CDR2: SGDLS and YYNGEE. The CDR3 runs 16 residues. V was cut by 2 bases and J by 7 bases, with 19 bases left in between. DNA of the CDR3: TGTGCCAGCAGCGTTCCCTTCGGGAGCGTGAATAACATTCAGTACTTC. Residues: CASSVPFGSVNNIQYF.